The next 8 T cell receptor beta chains were all read from a single sample in a study of blood T cell repertoires in COVID-19. Repertoires were generated with immunoSEQ multiplex PCR, while TCRdb's copy carries only in-frame clones and drops some. There are around 200,000 clones in the sample; around 87% occur only once, and approximately 6.2% lies in the top ten. Sequencing was performed on peripheral blood. The receptors stem from a man between 60 and 70 years old who had recovered from COVID-19.

The rearrangement links TRBV18 to TRBJ1-6; TRBD1 aligns across 9 bases. V dropped 2 bases and J dropped 7; count of bases not matched to a gene: 3. Germline CDR1 KGHSH, CDR2 LQKENI. This CDR3 spans 15 amino acids. The CDR3 is CASSPGTGSNSPLHF. CDR3 bases: TGTGCCAGCTCACCAGGGACAGGGTCAAATTCACCCCTCCACTTT.

CDR3 nucleotide sequence: TGTGCCATCAGTGATAAGGAGCGTAGAGAGCAGTACTTC. This sequence encodes CAISDKERREQYF. The chain couples TRBV10-3 to TRBJ2-7; no clear D gene. CDR1 ENHRY and CDR2 SYGVKD come from the germline V gene. This CDR3 spans 13 amino acids. The ends were cut back, 3 bases at V and 7 bases at J, with 13 bases in the middle.

V usage is TRBV18 and J usage is TRBJ1-2; 8 bases align to TRBD1. Unmatched junction bases numbered 10, after V lost 3 bases and J lost 10 bases. CDR1 KGHSH and CDR2 LQKENI come from the germline V gene. The length of the CDR3 is 14 residues. CDR3 sequence reads: CASSPETGGRDYTF. The CDR3 DNA reads as TGTGCCAGCTCACCGGAAACAGGGGGGCGCGACTACACCTTC. The variable domain in full, with the rest retrieved from reference TRBV18 and TRBJ1-2, is NAGVMQNPRHLVRRRGQEARLRCSPMKGHSHVYWYRQLPEEGLKFMVYLQKENIIDESGMPKERFSAEFPKEGPSILRIQQVVRGDSAAYFCASSPETGGRDYTFGSGTRLTVV.

J is TRBJ2-7 and V is TRBV3-1 (or the pseudogene TRBV3-2); D may be TRBD2 (6 bases). The V end was cut by 3 bases, the J end by 0 bases, with 12 bases between. CDR3 size: 15 residues. CDR1 is LGHDT and CDR2 is YNNKEL in the germline V gene (reference sequence). This CDR3 reads CASSQLLGGSYEQYF. In nucleotides, the CDR3 is TGTGCCAGCAGCCAGTTACTCGGGGGCTCCTACGAGCAGTACTTC.

The chain has TRBV27 and TRBJ2-6; D is unclear. V was clipped by 6 bases and J by 0 bases, with 9 bases between them. This CDR3 comprises 15 residues. Germline CDR1 reads MNHEY; CDR2 reads SMNVEV (reference sequence). The CDR3 region has the DNA TGTGCCAGCAGCGGCGGAGTCTCTGGGGCCAACGTCCTGACTTTC. This encodes CASSGGVSGANVLTF.

A single count supports this clone. CDR3 nucleotide sequence: TGTGCCAGCAGACCCGGGACTAGCGGGAGCTATGAGCAGTTCTTC. As protein: CASRPGTSGSYEQFF. The rearrangement uses TRBV27 and TRBJ2-1, with 14 positions matching TRBD2. The CDR3 extends over 15 amino acids. J lost 8 bases, V lost 6 bases, and 6 bases had no gene match. The germline V gene has CDR1 MNHEY and CDR2 SMNVEV (reference sequence).

The chain carries TRBV27 and TRBJ1-1; 10 bases map to TRBD1. The ends lost 1 base at V and 5 bases at J; junction bases unmatched: 7. The CDR3 runs to 16 residues. Per germline, CDR1 MNHEY and CDR2 SMNVEV (reference sequence). The CDR3, as DNA: TGTGCCAGCAGTTTATTACCGACAGGGGGCAGGACTGAAGCTTTCTTT. Translating it yields CASSLLPTGGRTEAFF.

The chain joins TRBV28 to TRBJ1-5, with 12 positions matching TRBD1. CDR3 size: 21 residues. V gave up 6 bases and J gave up 1 base; unmatched junction bases: 19. CDR1 is MDHEN and CDR2 is SYDVKM in the germline V gene. In DNA form, the CDR3 reads TGTGCCAGCAGCTACCCCCGGGACAGGGGGCTTTCGTCTATGAGCAATCAGCCCCAGCATTTT. This encodes CASSYPRDRGLSSMSNQPQHF.